These 20 T cell receptor beta chains were sequenced from one sample in a study of OX40 agonist ivuxolimab in advanced cancers. Assay: immunoSEQ multiplex PCR; the TCRdb copy retains only in-frame clones and omits some. The data contain over 150,000 clones, 90% to 95% of them singletons. The sequences come from CD4+ or CD8+ T cells sorted from blood, collected in a trial of the OX40 agonist ivuxolimab. The receptors come from an adult with an advanced solid tumor such as melanoma, head and neck, liver or kidney cancer.

V is TRBV6-5 and J is TRBJ2-7; D unclear. With 2 bases removed from V and 4 bases from J, the gap between germline ends came to 9 bases. There are 13 residues in the CDR3. CDR1 is MNHEY, CDR2 SVGAGI, per germline. CDR3 coding DNA: TGTGCCAGCAGTTACCCCGCCTCATACGAGCAGTACTTC. Translation gives CASSYPASYEQYF.

This chain connects TRBV5-6 to TRBJ1-2; maybe TRBD1 (5 bases). This CDR3 region has 14 residues. Germline V gene lookup returns CDR1 SGHDT and CDR2 YYEEEE. Deletions cut 2 bases from V and 0 bases from J, with 8 bases between. This CDR3 is CASSFGQANYGYTF. The CDR3 bases are TGTGCCAGCAGCTTTGGACAAGCTAACTATGGCTACACCTTC.

V and J are TRBV5-8 and TRBJ1-5; D possibly corresponds to TRBD1 (5 bases). This CDR3 is 16 amino acids long. Germline CDR1 reads SGHTS; CDR2 reads YDEGEE. V lost 4 bases and J lost 4, with 18 bases in between. The CDR3 region has the DNA TGTGCCAGCAGCCCATTTGGGAGGGGCGATAATCAGCCCCAGCATTTT. Its translation: CASSPFGRGDNQPQHF. The entire variable domain, with the rest obtained from reference TRBV5-8 and TRBJ1-5, is as follows: EAGVTQSPTHLIKTRGQQATLRCSPISGHTSVYWYQQALGLGLQFLLWYDEGEERNRGNFPPRFSGRQFPNYSSELNVNALELEDSALYLCASSPFGRGDNQPQHFGDGTRLSIL.

The chain uses TRBV4-1 and TRBJ2-7; 8 bases are shared with TRBD2. There are 18 residues in the CDR3. Germline trimming cut 5 bases from V and 6 bases from J; bases unmatched to any gene: 21. CDR1 and CDR2 from the germline V gene are MGHRA and YSYEKL. The CDR3 is CASSSAGNSGVGGREQYF. CDR3 sequence (DNA): TGCGCCAGCAGCTCGGCCGGGAATAGCGGGGTTGGCGGACGCGAGCAGTACTTC.

This clone is a singleton in its sample. The V call is TRBV19, the J call TRBJ2-6; D unresolved. V dropped 8 bases and J dropped 0 bases, with 11 bases sitting between them. The CDR3 is 15 residues long. Germline CDR1 LNHDA, CDR2 SQIVND (reference sequence). The CDR3 protein is CASGEQSSGANVLTF. The CDR3 DNA sequence: TGTGCCAGTGGGGAACAGAGCTCTGGGGCCAACGTCCTGACTTTC.

The chain combines TRBV6-6 with TRBJ1-1; unclear D gene. The CDR3 is 13 amino acids. V was trimmed by 2 bases and J by 4 bases, leaving 8 bases between them. Germline V gene sequence: CDR1 MNHNY, CDR2 SVGAGI (reference sequence). DNA for the CDR3: TGTGCCAGCAGTTACCAGTTTGGCACTGAAGCTTTCTTT. This codes for CASSYQFGTEAFF.

The V and J genes are TRBV5-1 and TRBJ2-1, with 11 bases matching TRBD1. In germline, CDR1 is SGHRS, CDR2 YFSETQ. The CDR3 is made up of 16 amino acids. J gave up 3 bases and V 2 bases, and 4 bases lay outside the gene matches. The CDR3 reads CASSFRDRGFYNEQFF. CDR3 bases: TGCGCCAGCAGCTTTCGGGACAGGGGGTTCTACAATGAGCAGTTCTTC.

This clone was seen a single time. This chain connects TRBV2 to TRBJ1-4; the D is unclear. The V end was cut by 7 bases, the J end by 4 bases, with 16 bases between. This CDR3 is 15 amino acids long. Germline V lookup: CDR1 SNHLY, CDR2 FYNNEI. DNA of the CDR3: TGTGCCAGCACCAGAGCGGGCAGGTTTAATGAAAAACTGTTTTTT. Residues: CASTRAGRFNEKLFF.

This chain connects TRBV6-1 to TRBJ2-2, with D perhaps matching TRBD1 (5 bases). The CDR3 sequence is 16 residues long. Trimming stripped 3 bases from V and 3 bases from J, with 14 bases between. Germline loops: CDR1 MNHNS, CDR2 SASEGT. The CDR3: CASSDRSKGHTGELFF. The CDR3 nucleotides are TGTGCCAGCAGTGACAGGAGTAAGGGGCACACCGGGGAGCTGTTTTTT.

The rearrangement uses TRBV30 and TRBJ2-1, with 7 bases lining up with TRBD1. This CDR3 is 12 amino acids long. Per the germline V gene, CDR1 is GTSNPN and CDR2 is SVGIG (reference sequence). V dropped 3 bases and J dropped 9; count of bases not matched to a gene: 5. CDR3 residues: CAWSRQGAEQFF. CDR3 nucleotide sequence: TGTGCCTGGAGCCGACAGGGTGCTGAGCAGTTCTTC.

The CDR3 sequence: CASQLAGGPLEQFF. The CDR3 bases are TGTGCCAGCCAACTAGCGGGAGGGCCATTGGAGCAGTTCTTC. V is TRBV25-1 and J is TRBJ2-1; 13 nucleotides line up with TRBD2. This CDR3 comprises 14 residues. V was pared by 8 bases and J by 10 bases, with 8 bases of the junction left unmatched. Germline CDR1 is MGHDK and CDR2 is SYGVNS. Filled out from reference TRBV25-1 and TRBJ2-1, the complete variable domain reads EADIYQTPRYLVIGTGKKITLECSQTMGHDKMYWYQQDPGMELHLIHYSYGVNSTEKGDLSSESTVSRIRTEHFPLTLESARPSHTSQYLCASQLAGGPLEQFFGPGTRLTVL.

This sequence joins TRBV27 and TRBJ2-5; 12 nucleotides align to TRBD2. The CDR3 has 18 amino acids. Trimming took 2 bases from V and 1 from J; bases not matched to a gene: 8. CDR1 is MNHEY and CDR2 is SMNVEV in the germline V gene (reference sequence). The chain's CDR3 is CASSLRARTSGAQETQYF. CDR3 DNA: TGTGCCAGCAGTTTAAGGGCTCGGACTAGCGGGGCCCAAGAGACCCAGTACTTC.

This chain links TRBV18 with TRBJ2-7, with 8 bases matching TRBD1. The trim removed 7 bases at V and 3 bases at J, leaving 23 bases unmatched. The length of the CDR3 is 19 residues. Germline V lookup: CDR1 KGHSH, CDR2 LQKENI. This CDR3 reads CASLGVGQGARQPNYEQYF. Here the CDR3 DNA reads TGTGCCAGCTTAGGAGTCGGGCAGGGGGCCCGACAGCCGAACTACGAGCAGTACTTC.

The chain joins TRBV11-2 to TRBJ2-3; no definite D call. This CDR3 spans 13 amino acids. In germline, CDR1 is SGHAT, CDR2 FQNNGV. The V end lost 2 bases, the J end lost 1 base, and 4 bases lay between the germline ends. This chain's CDR3 is CASSLLGTDTQYF. The DNA for the CDR3 is TGTGCCAGCAGCTTATTGGGCACAGATACGCAGTATTTT. Based on the CDR3 plus reference TRBV11-2 and TRBJ2-3, the full variable domain is EAGVAQSPRYKIIEKRQSVAFWCNPISGHATLYWYQQILGQGPKLLIQFQNNGVVDDSQLPKDRFSAERLKGVDSTLKIQPAKLEDSAVYLCASSLLGTDTQYFGPGTRLTVL.

In this sample, this clone turned up a few times. The chain carries TRBV5-1 and TRBJ1-3; no clear D. Per germline, CDR1 SGHRS and CDR2 YFSETQ. The germline V and J ends were trimmed by 0 bases and 0 bases, with 7 bases remaining between them. CDR3 length equals 15 residues. In DNA form, the CDR3 reads TGCGCCAGCAGCTTGGAGGCTAGCTCTGGAAACACCATATATTTT. Translated: CASSLEASSGNTIYF.

The rearrangement joins TRBV9 to TRBJ1-1; a possible D gene is TRBD1 (6 bases). The germline V gene encodes CDR1 SGDLS and CDR2 YYNGEE. V lost 2 bases to trimming and J lost 5 bases, with 13 bases between them. The CDR3 totals 14 residues. The CDR3 DNA sequence: TGTGCCAGCAGCGTCGGAGGGGGAAGGACTGAAGCTTTCTTT. It is translated as CASSVGGGRTEAFF.

V usage is TRBV11-2 and J usage is TRBJ1-6, with a tentative D call TRBD1 (5 bases). The germline V gene encodes CDR1 SGHAT and CDR2 FQNNGV. The V and J ends lost 11 bases and 2 bases respectively, with 16 bases between them. This CDR3 spans 15 amino acids. This CDR3 is CASKRGNTYNSPLHF. The CDR3 DNA sequence: TGTGCCTCAAAACGGGGGAACACCTATAATTCACCCCTCCACTTT.

The chain has TRBV7-9 and TRBJ1-1; D might be TRBD1 (5 bases). Germline V gene sequence: CDR1 SEHNR, CDR2 FQNEAQ (reference sequence). V was clipped by 5 bases and J by 6 bases, with 16 bases between them. The CDR3 totals 14 residues. The CDR3 coding sequence is TGTGCCAGCAGCCACTACCGGGACGGAGCTGAAGCTTTCTTT. This encodes CASSHYRDGAEAFF.

The rearrangement uses TRBV4-1 and TRBJ2-2; D remains ambiguous. Trimming shortened V by 0 bases and J by 3 bases, and 14 bases separated the two germline ends. The CDR3 is 17 residues long. CDR1 and CDR2 from the germline V gene are MGHRA and YSYEKL. The CDR3 reads CASSQEGLGIDTGELFF. The CDR3 nucleotides are TGCGCCAGCAGCCAAGAGGGCCTAGGGATCGACACCGGGGAGCTGTTTTTT.

The CDR3 nucleotides are TGTGCCAGCAGCACCTCCTTGGGGGCGCGAGAACGGGGTTCACCCCTCCACTTT. Encoded protein: CASSTSLGARERGSPLHF. V usage is TRBV13 and J usage is TRBJ1-6, with a possible D match to TRBD1 (6 bases). Per the germline V gene, CDR1 is PRHDT and CDR2 is FYEKMQ (reference sequence). This CDR3 is 18 amino acids long. V dropped 5 bases and J dropped 9 bases, with 26 bases sitting between them.